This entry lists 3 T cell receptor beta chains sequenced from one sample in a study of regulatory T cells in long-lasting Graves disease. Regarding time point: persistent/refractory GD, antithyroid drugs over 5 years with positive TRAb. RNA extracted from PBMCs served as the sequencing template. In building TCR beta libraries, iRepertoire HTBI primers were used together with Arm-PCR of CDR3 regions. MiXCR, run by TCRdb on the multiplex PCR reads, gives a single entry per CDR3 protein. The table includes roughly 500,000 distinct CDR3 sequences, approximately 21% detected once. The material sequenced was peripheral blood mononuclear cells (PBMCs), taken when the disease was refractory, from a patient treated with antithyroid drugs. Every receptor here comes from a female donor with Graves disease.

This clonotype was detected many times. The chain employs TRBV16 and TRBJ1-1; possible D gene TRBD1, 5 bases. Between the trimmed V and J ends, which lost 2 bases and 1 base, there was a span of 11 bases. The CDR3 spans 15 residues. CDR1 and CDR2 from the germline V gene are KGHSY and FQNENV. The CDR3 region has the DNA TGTGCCAGCAGCCAAGCTAGGGGAGCGAACACTGAAGCTTTCTTT. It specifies CASSQARGANTEAFF.

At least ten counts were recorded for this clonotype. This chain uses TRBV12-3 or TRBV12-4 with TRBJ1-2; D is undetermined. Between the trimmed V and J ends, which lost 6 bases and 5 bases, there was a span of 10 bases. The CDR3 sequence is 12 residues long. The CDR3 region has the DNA TGTGCCAGCAGCATGACTGGGTATGGCTACACCTTC. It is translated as CASSMTGYGYTF.

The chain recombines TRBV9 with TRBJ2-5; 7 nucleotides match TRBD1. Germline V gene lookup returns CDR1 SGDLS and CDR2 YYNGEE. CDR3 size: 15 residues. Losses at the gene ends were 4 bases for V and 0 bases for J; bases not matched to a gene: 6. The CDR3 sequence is CASSHTGANQETQYF. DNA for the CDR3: TGTGCCAGCAGCCACACAGGGGCCAACCAAGAGACCCAGTACTTC.